This T cell receptor (beta chain) was captured in a study of blood T cell repertoires in COVID-19. Study at large: Recovered status in Cohort 3 required two negative PCRs, clearance, or symptom resolution. T cells, B-cell-depleted T cells, or PBMCs supplied cDNA or gDNA.

Looked up from germline, CDR1 is LGHNT and CDR2 is FRNRAP. V lost 2 bases to trimming and J lost 1 base, with 8 bases between them. The CDR3 runs 14 residues. Original analysis: Reference gene primer amplification yielded estimated nucleated cell counts. Sequencing used immunoSEQ multiplex PCR; TCRdb keeps in-frame clones, though not all of them. V and J calls and clone size are given by that table; D and trimming were obtained from the DNA. Of hundreds of thousands of clones in the sample, around 89% are singletons; the top ten hold under 2.5%. This sequence was found in a woman in her fifties or sixties in a cohort exposed to, infected with or recovered from COVID-19 (not recorded which). The sequenced material came from PBMCs or T cells enriched from blood (not recorded which). The chain recombines TRBV12-5 with TRBJ1-1; perhaps TRBD1 as D (5 bases). CDR3 in amino acids: CASGLRDRNTEAFF. Here the CDR3 DNA reads TGTGCTAGTGGTTTGCGAGACAGGAACACTGAAGCTTTCTTT.